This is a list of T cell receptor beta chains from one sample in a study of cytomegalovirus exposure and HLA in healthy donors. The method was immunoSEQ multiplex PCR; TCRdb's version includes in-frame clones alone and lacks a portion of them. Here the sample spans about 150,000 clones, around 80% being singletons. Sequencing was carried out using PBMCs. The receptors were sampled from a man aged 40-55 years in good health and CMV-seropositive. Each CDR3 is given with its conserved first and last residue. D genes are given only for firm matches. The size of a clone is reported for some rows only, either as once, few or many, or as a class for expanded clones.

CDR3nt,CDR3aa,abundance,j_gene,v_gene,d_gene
TGTGCCAGCAGTGATCCCGGGGGTAGCTCCTACGAGCAGTACTTC,CASSDPGGSSYEQYF,.,TRBJ2-7,TRBV6-6,.
TGTGCCAGCTCACCAGGGACTAGGGGAGAGACCCAGTACTTC,CASSPGTRGETQYF,.,TRBJ2-5,TRBV18,TRBD2
TGTGCCAGCAGCTCGGGGGGCTCTGGAAACACCATATATTTT,CASSSGGSGNTIYF,.,TRBJ1-3,TRBV9,.
TGCGCCAGCAGCTCCACAGGGGCCCCGAACACTGAAGCTTTCTTT,CASSSTGAPNTEAFF,.,TRBJ1-1,TRBV5-1,TRBD1
TGTGCCAGCAGCTTGGGCAACTCTGGGGCCAACGTCCTGACTTTC,CASSLGNSGANVLTF,.,TRBJ2-6,TRBV7-6,.
TGCAGCGTGGCGGGGGACCAAACTAATGAAAAACTGTTTTTT,CSVAGDQTNEKLFF,.,TRBJ1-4,TRBV29-1,.
TGTGCCAGCAGCTTGGCAGGGGACTCCTACGAGCAGTACTTC,CASSLAGDSYEQYF,few,TRBJ2-7,TRBV7-2,.
TGTGCCAGCAGTAGCGGGAGGGATTCCGGGGAGCTGTTTTTT,CASSSGRDSGELFF,few,TRBJ2-2,TRBV6-6,TRBD2
TGTGCCATCAGTCAACAGGGTTACACTGAAGCTTTCTTT,CAISQQGYTEAFF,.,TRBJ1-1,TRBV10-3,.
TGTGCCTGGACCGCGGGGGGGTATGGCTACACCTTC,CAWTAGGYGYTF,.,TRBJ1-2,TRBV30,.
TGTGCCAGCAGCTTAGATAGGGGAAACTACGAGCAGTACTTC,CASSLDRGNYEQYF,.,TRBJ2-7,TRBV7-2,.
TGCGCCAGCAGCGGGACTAGCGACAATGAGCAGTTCTTC,CASSGTSDNEQFF,few,TRBJ2-1,TRBV4-1,TRBD2
TGTGCCAGCACCATGAGTTATGAGCAGTTCTTC,CASTMSYEQFF,.,TRBJ2-1,TRBV7-2,.
TGTGCCAGCAGACCCGGGGTCTCCTACGAGCAGTACTTC,CASRPGVSYEQYF,.,TRBJ2-7,TRBV28,.
TGTGCCAGCAGCCCCTCTTCGCGCGCAGATACGCAGTATTTT,CASSPSSRADTQYF,.,TRBJ2-3,TRBV11-2,.
TGTGCCTGGGGACTCAGGCTTAACACCGGGGAGCTGTTTTTT,CAWGLRLNTGELFF,.,TRBJ2-2,TRBV2,.
TGCGCCAGCAGCTTGGGGACAGGTAACTCTGGAAACACCATATATTTT,CASSLGTGNSGNTIYF,.,TRBJ1-3,TRBV5-1,TRBD1
TGTGCCAGTAGTAAGGAGGGGGCTTCGGCTGAAGCTTTCTTT,CASSKEGASAEAFF,.,TRBJ1-1,TRBV19,TRBD1
TGTGCCAGCAGTGATCCACTCGGGGATGAGCAGTTCTTC,CASSDPLGDEQFF,.,TRBJ2-1,TRBV25-1,.
TGTGCCAGCAGCCTCGGGCAGGGGATGGAGACCCAGTACTTC,CASSLGQGMETQYF,.,TRBJ2-5,TRBV7-7,.
TGTGCCAGCGGGCGAAATCTCGAGCAGTACTTC,CASGRNLEQYF,few,TRBJ2-7,TRBV28,.
TGTGCCAGCAGCAGACTAGCGGGTGATGAGCAGTTCTTC,CASSRLAGDEQFF,once,TRBJ2-1,TRBV25-1,TRBD2
TGTGCCAGCAGCGTAGTGGGGAGCACCGGGGAGCTGTTTTTT,CASSVVGSTGELFF,once,TRBJ2-2,TRBV9,.
TGTGCCAGCAGCTTGGCCAGGAAGAAGGCTAATGAAAAACTGTTTTTT,CASSLARKKANEKLFF,few,TRBJ1-4,TRBV5-6,.
TGTGCCAGCAGTGGGGCGAACTATGGCTACACCTTC,CASSGANYGYTF,.,TRBJ1-2,TRBV2,.
TGTGCCAGCAGTTCACGACAGGGACACTCTGGAAACACCATATATTTT,CASSSRQGHSGNTIYF,.,TRBJ1-3,TRBV28,TRBD1
TGTGCCTGGAATAGCATACCCGGACTAGCGGTTCCCCCTAGCACAGATACGCAGTATTTT,CAWNSIPGLAVPPSTDTQYF,few,TRBJ2-3,TRBV30,TRBD2
TGTGCCATCAGTGACCGGGCGACAGCTAACTATGGCTACACCTTC,CAISDRATANYGYTF,.,TRBJ1-2,TRBV10-3,.
TGTGCCAGCAGCTTGGAAATAGCTGGGTCAGATACGCAGTATTTT,CASSLEIAGSDTQYF,.,TRBJ2-3,TRBV5-4,.
TGTGCCAGCAGCTGGGACAGGGGAACCGGGGAGCTGTTTTTT,CASSWDRGTGELFF,.,TRBJ2-2,TRBV7-2,TRBD1
TGCGCCAGCAGCCGGACAGGACAAAACACCGGGGAGCTGTTTTTT,CASSRTGQNTGELFF,.,TRBJ2-2,TRBV5-1,TRBD1
TGTGCCAGCAGTGTCAGCGGGGGGCTCACCTACAATGAGCAGTTCTTC,CASSVSGGLTYNEQFF,once,TRBJ2-1,TRBV6-4,TRBD2
TGTGCCAGCTCACCCACAGGCATGAACACTGAAGCTTTCTTT,CASSPTGMNTEAFF,.,TRBJ1-1,TRBV18,.
TGTGCCAGCAGCTTGGTTCCGTCTAGCGGGGATGAGCAGTTCTTC,CASSLVPSSGDEQFF,.,TRBJ2-1,TRBV5-6,TRBD2
TGCAGCGCGCGCATAGACATGAACACTGAAGCTTTCTTT,CSARIDMNTEAFF,.,TRBJ1-1,TRBV29-1,.
TGTGCCACCAGTTGGATTACAGGGGCCGGGGAGCTGTTTTTT,CATSWITGAGELFF,.,TRBJ2-2,TRBV15,TRBD1
TGCGCCAGCAGCTTGGGGCTGCAATACGAGCAGTACTTC,CASSLGLQYEQYF,.,TRBJ2-7,TRBV5-1,.
TGTGCCAGCAGGAATCGACTAGCTGATTTGGAGACCCAGTACTTC,CASRNRLADLETQYF,.,TRBJ2-5,TRBV27,TRBD2
TGTGCCAGCAAGACAAGGCCCCAATATAGCAATCAGCCCCAGCATTTT,CASKTRPQYSNQPQHF,.,TRBJ1-5,TRBV28,.
TGTGCCAGCAGCTTCAGTCCCGGGACTAGCGGCTCCTACGAGCAGTACTTC,CASSFSPGTSGSYEQYF,.,TRBJ2-7,TRBV7-2,TRBD2
TGCGCCAGCAGTGAGTTCGGGCGGGAGGCCCGGGAGACCCAGTACTTC,CASSEFGREARETQYF,few,TRBJ2-5,TRBV10-1,TRBD2
TGTGCTAGTGCGGAGACTAGCGGGAGGGCCACAGATACGCAGTATTTT,CASAETSGRATDTQYF,.,TRBJ2-3,TRBV12-5,TRBD2
TGTGCCACCAGCGCCTCGGGTACGGGGGCCAACGTCCTGACTTTC,CATSASGTGANVLTF,few,TRBJ2-6,TRBV15,.
TGCAGCGTTGATCCAGGGGGCTATGATGGCTACACCTTC,CSVDPGGYDGYTF,.,TRBJ1-2,TRBV29-1,TRBD1
TGTTCCAGCAGCTCGGCAAGGGAGTCGATGACCTTC,CSSSSARESMTF,.,TRBJ1-2,TRBV7-9,.
TGCGCCAGCAGCTTGGCCGGGGACAGGAACACTGAAGCTTTCTTT,CASSLAGDRNTEAFF,once,TRBJ1-1,TRBV5-1,TRBD1
TGCGCCAGCAGCTTGGGAGGGGCGGGGTACACTGAAGCTTTCTTT,CASSLGGAGYTEAFF,once,TRBJ1-1,TRBV5-1,.
TGTGCCACCAGCAGTCAGGACACGAGATACACCTTC,CATSSQDTRYTF,.,TRBJ1-2,TRBV15,.